The 15 T cell receptor beta chains below all came from one sample that was sequenced in a study of regulatory T cells in long-lasting Graves disease. CDR3 regions were amplified by Arm-PCR using iRepertoire HTBI primers to build TCR beta libraries. Each CDR3 protein gets one entry after TCRdb re-called the multiplex PCR reads with MiXCR. Among 580,000 or so distinct CDR3 sequences listed, about 16% were seen once. Time point noted: newly diagnosed GD, antithyroid drugs for less than 3 months. RNA extracted from PBMCs served as the sequencing template. This sample also appeared in a second study, on T cells in Graves' hyperthyroidism and ophthalmopathy.

The sequencing here drew on peripheral blood mononuclear cells (PBMCs), taken at new diagnosis, from a patient treated with antithyroid drugs. The receptor source for this set is a man aged 18 to 35 with Graves disease.

This clonotype has just a few counts. This chain links TRBV6-2 or TRBV6-3 with TRBJ2-7, with D possibly being TRBD1 or TRBD2 (6 bases each). V was clipped by 3 bases and J by 2 bases, with 17 bases between them. The CDR3 is 16 residues long. The germline gives CDR1 MNHEY, CDR2 SVGEGT. CDR3 in DNA: TGTGCCAGCAGTTATACCGGGGGCCAGGAGGCCTACGAGCAGTACTTC. As protein: CASSYTGGQEAYEQYF.

This clonotype was found a few times. The chain uses TRBV9 and TRBJ1-1; D remains ambiguous. CDR1 is SGDLS and CDR2 is YYNGEE in the germline V gene. The CDR3 totals 16 residues. The V and J ends lost 3 bases and 2 bases respectively, with 17 bases between them. The CDR3 is CASSAPGSPHNTEAFF. CDR3 in DNA: TGTGCCAGCAGCGCCCCGGGGTCGCCCCATAACACTGAAGCTTTCTTT.

This clonotype showed up just a few times. Here the CDR3 DNA reads TGTGCCAGCAGTCAATCCGGGACAGGACAGCAGTTCTTC. Translated, it gives CASSQSGTGQQFF. The chain employs TRBV28 and TRBJ2-1; 8 nucleotides agree with TRBD1. There are 13 residues in the CDR3. CDR1 MDHEN and CDR2 SYDVKM come from the germline V gene. J gave up 11 bases and V 5 bases, and 8 bases lay outside the gene matches.

This clonotype showed up many times. This rearrangement joins TRBV11-2 to TRBJ2-7, with 8 bases aligning to TRBD1. CDR1 is SGHAT and CDR2 is FQNNGV in the germline V gene. Losses at the gene ends were 1 base for V and 2 bases for J; bases not matched to a gene: 7. The CDR3 runs to 16 residues. CDR3 in DNA: TGTGCCAGCAGCTTAGCGGGGACAGGCGGACCCTACGAGCAGTACTTC. Translation: CASSLAGTGGPYEQYF.

In this sample, this clonotype turned up many times. This chain uses TRBV7-8 with TRBJ2-1, with 14 bases aligning to TRBD2. The ends lost 5 bases at V and 8 bases at J; junction bases unmatched: 8. This CDR3 is built from 16 residues. Germline assignment: CDR1 SGHVS and CDR2 FQNEAQ. The CDR3 sequence: CASSPKTSGRAYEQFF. The CDR3 region has the DNA TGTGCCAGCAGCCCCAAGACTAGCGGGAGGGCCTATGAGCAGTTCTTC.

This clonotype was seen a few times. This chain uses TRBV12-3 or TRBV12-4 with TRBJ2-2; D is possibly TRBD2 (5 bases). CDR3 size: 14 residues. Trimming took off 5 bases at V and 7 bases at J, with 14 bases between the two ends. The CDR3 is CASSTVLANGELFF. DNA of the CDR3: TGTGCCAGCAGTACCGTCCTAGCAAACGGGGAGCTGTTTTTT.

This clonotype came up many times. V is TRBV7-3 and J is TRBJ2-3, with 11 bases identical to TRBD1. V lost 5 bases, J lost 4 bases, and 5 bases stayed unmatched. Germline CDR1 is SGHTA and CDR2 is FQGTGA. This CDR3 is 15 amino acids long. The DNA of the CDR3 is TGTGCCAGCAGCGCGGACAGGGGGCGATCAGATACGCAGTATTTT. Amino acids: CASSADRGRSDTQYF.

The table lists this clonotype with many counts. The chain employs TRBV6-1 and TRBJ2-7; TRBD2 is a possible D gene (5 bases). Germline assignment: CDR1 MNHNS and CDR2 SASEGT. The V end was cut by 2 bases, the J end by 6 bases, with 17 bases between. This CDR3 is 15 amino acids long. This chain's CDR3 is CASSETFPVASEQYF. As DNA, the CDR3 is TGTGCCAGCAGTGAAACCTTTCCTGTAGCGAGCGAGCAGTACTTC.

Many counts were recorded for this clonotype. V usage is TRBV7-9 and J usage is TRBJ2-7; D uncertain. Looked up from germline, CDR1 is SEHNR and CDR2 is FQNEAQ (reference sequence). The CDR3 sequence is 13 residues long. V lost 5 bases and J lost 1, with 9 bases in between. CDR3 sequence reads: CASSIVPSYEQYF. DNA for the CDR3: TGTGCCAGCAGCATCGTGCCTTCCTACGAGCAGTACTTC.

Remarks on this clonotype: A single base separates this from a much larger clone, so it may be a read error. The CDR3 does not close with the conserved phenylalanine or tryptophan, likely indicating a read error. The rearrangement joins TRBV10-2 to TRBJ2-7; D gene uncertain. CDR1 WSHSY and CDR2 SAAADI come from the germline V gene. Trimming removed 3 bases from V and 3 bases from J, with 6 bases in between. The CDR3 is 12 amino acids. DNA for the CDR3: TGCGCCAGCAGTGACCTCTTCTACGAGCAGTACTCC. Translated, it gives CASSDLFYEQYS.

The rearrangement joins TRBV7-9 to TRBJ1-2, with 10 bases matching TRBD1. The V segment lost 5 bases and the J segment 7 bases; nucleotides outside the gene matches: 10. Germline CDR1 and CDR2: SEHNR and FQNEAQ (reference sequence). CDR3 length: 15 residues. The CDR3 bases are TGTGCCAGCAGCCCCGGGACAGGGGCCTCTATTGGCTACACCTTC. Translated: CASSPGTGASIGYTF. Looking up the rest from reference TRBV7-9 and TRBJ1-2 gives the full variable domain: DTGVSQNPRHKITKRGQNVTFRCDPISEHNRLYWYRQTLGQGPEFLTYFQNEAQLEKSRLLSDRFSAERPKGSFSTLEIQRTEQGDSAMYLCASSPGTGASIGYTFGSGTRLTVV.

In this sample, this clonotype turned up many times. In DNA form, the CDR3 reads TGTGCCATCAGGCTACAGGGAGCGGTGAACACTGAAGCTTTCTTT. This gives the protein CAIRLQGAVNTEAFF. The genes are TRBV10-3 and TRBJ1-1; tentatively, D is TRBD1 (6 bases). The CDR3 sequence is 15 residues long. Germline CDR1 ENHRY, CDR2 SYGVKD. V was shortened by 6 bases and J by 0 bases, with 14 bases between the two germline ends.

This clonotype showed up just a few times. The chain recombines TRBV13 with TRBJ2-2, with no clear D. This CDR3 has 13 amino acids. Per the germline V gene, CDR1 is PRHDT and CDR2 is FYEKMQ (reference sequence). V was trimmed by 7 bases and J by 7 bases, leaving 13 bases between them. CDR3 DNA sequence: TGTGCCAGCAAACTGAGGAGTGGCGGGGAGCTGTTTTTT. Protein: CASKLRSGGELFF.

This clonotype was found many times. V is TRBV27 and J is TRBJ2-3; D tentatively reads TRBD1 or TRBD2 (5 bases each). The CDR3 runs 11 residues. CDR1 and CDR2 from the germline V gene are MNHEY and SMNVEV (reference sequence). Trimming took 11 bases from V and 5 from J, leaving 11 bases between them. The CDR3 sequence: CAVDSGDTQYF. The CDR3 DNA sequence: TGTGCCGTTGACAGCGGAGATACGCAGTATTTT.

This clonotype was observed many times. J is TRBJ1-2 and V is TRBV30; D is perhaps TRBD1 (5 bases). CDR3 length equals 13 residues. V was pared by 7 bases and J by 4 bases, with 16 bases between. The germline CDR1 and CDR2 sequences are GTSNPN and SVGIG (reference sequence). Here the CDR3 reads CASPRGSSYGYTF. The CDR3 DNA is TGTGCCTCCCCGAGGGGAAGCTCCTATGGCTACACCTTC.